This TCR beta chain appears in the sequencing data of a study of molecular identifiers for immune sequencing clone quantification. Study-level information: RNA, taken in replicates from roughly 21,000 or 96,000 naive CD8 cells, was split five ways, with four sequenced.

Many counts were recorded for this clonotype. TCRdb processed the PCR reads anew with MiXCR; each CDR3 protein has one entry. The sample shows approximately 670,000 distinct CDR3 sequences, just under 20% of them seen only once. The length of the CDR3 is 16 residues. Germline V gene sequence: CDR1 SGDLS, CDR2 YYNGEE. V gave up 3 bases and J gave up 0 bases; unmatched junction bases: 3. Sorting isolated naive CD8 T cells as CD8+CD4-CCR7+CD45RA+ events. The origin of this receptor is a human donor in good health. Some libraries in this study had Jurkat cell RNA spiked in. J is TRBJ2-3 and V is TRBV9, with 11 nucleotides matching TRBD2. The sample consisted of naive CD8+ T cells from blood, with Jurkat cell RNA spiked in. Indicated subset: FACS-sorted CD8+CD4-CCR7+CD45RA+ naive T cells. In DNA form, the CDR3 reads TGTGCCAGCAGCGCTGGGACTAGCGGTAGCACAGATACGCAGTATTTT. This codes for CASSAGTSGSTDTQYF.